These 19 T cell receptor beta chains share one sample of origin, sequenced in a study of a mutant IDH1 vaccine in newly diagnosed glioma. Libraries were prepared by immunoSEQ multiplex PCR; TCRdb keeps only in-frame clonotypes and omits some of them. This table has around 37,000 clones, around 90% appearing once. The time point here: baseline, week 1 (first vaccination visit). Treatment here: pre-vaccination baseline after standard-of-care therapy. Sequences were derived from PBMCs, sampled from a glioma patient treated with radiotherapy, temozolomide or both. Receptors originate from a young man with glioma.

The V gene is TRBV5-4, the J gene TRBJ2-7; 16 bases map to TRBD2. Germline V CDR1 and CDR2: SGHNT, YYREEE (reference sequence). The ends lost 4 bases at V and 4 bases at J; junction bases unmatched: 5. The CDR3 has 16 residues. Here the CDR3 reads CASSTGLAGGGYEQYF. The CDR3 nucleotides are TGTGCCAGCAGCACGGGACTAGCGGGAGGGGGGTACGAGCAGTACTTC.

The chain recombines TRBV5-1 with TRBJ1-2; D is ambiguous. Trimming pared 5 bases from V and 5 bases from J, leaving 13 bases between. CDR3 length: 13 residues. CDR1 is SGHRS, CDR2 YFSETQ, per germline. CDR3 nucleotides: TGCGCCAGCAGTCGACCACCTTTATATGGCTACACCTTC. Translating gives CASSRPPLYGYTF.

This clone was counted a few times. The J gene is TRBJ2-1, the V gene TRBV4-2, with 13 positions matching TRBD2. This CDR3 spans 16 amino acids. The J segment lost 7 bases and the V segment lost 5 bases, leaving 8 bases of the junction unmatched. Germline-derived CDR1 and CDR2 are LGHNA and YNFKEQ. As DNA, the CDR3 is TGTGCCAGCAGCTCGCGGACTAGCGGGAGCGGGAATGAGCAGTTCTTC. Protein product: CASSSRTSGSGNEQFF.

This chain links TRBV28 with TRBJ1-1, with 8 positions matching TRBD1. Germline values: CDR1 MDHEN, CDR2 SYDVKM. The CDR3 sequence is 15 residues long. V gave up 4 bases and J gave up 6 bases; unmatched junction bases: 10. The CDR3 DNA follows: TGTGCCAGCAGTTCTCTCAGACAGGGGTTCCCTGAAGCTTTCTTT. It codes for CASSSLRQGFPEAFF.

The V and J genes are TRBV28 and TRBJ1-2; possible D gene TRBD1, 5 bases. CDR3 length: 14 amino acids. The V gene's germline CDR1 is MDHEN and CDR2 SYDVKM. The V and J ends lost 5 bases and 5 bases respectively, with 15 bases between them. This chain's CDR3 is CASSPTVFLYGYTF. The CDR3 region has the DNA TGTGCCAGCAGTCCGACAGTGTTCTTATATGGCTACACCTTC.

J is TRBJ2-7 and V is TRBV20-1; 7 nucleotides agree with TRBD1. Germline assignment: CDR1 DFQATT and CDR2 SNEGSKA (reference sequence). The CDR3 contains 11 residues. V shed 5 bases, J shed 7 bases, and the junction held 5 bases outside the gene matches. The CDR3 bases are TGCAGTGCTGGGACAGTGAGGGAGCAGTACTTC. It encodes CSAGTVREQYF.

This sequence joins TRBV19 and TRBJ2-1, with D maybe TRBD1 (5 bases). Germline loops: CDR1 LNHDA, CDR2 SQIVND (reference sequence). The CDR3 has 14 residues. V lost 7 bases to trimming and J lost 0 bases, with 10 bases between them. In DNA form, the CDR3 reads TGTGCCAGTACCCGGACAATCTCCTACAATGAGCAGTTCTTC. Its translation: CASTRTISYNEQFF.

As concerns this clone: Other DNA sequences in the same sample also yield this CDR3. This chain's CDR3 is CASSLVAGELFF. The CDR3 DNA follows: TGCGCCAGCAGCTTGGTCGCAGGGGAGCTGTTTTTT. This chain links TRBV5-1 with TRBJ2-2; D gene ambiguous. The ends were cut back, 0 bases at V and 8 bases at J, with 5 bases in the middle. The CDR3 contains 12 residues. Germline assignment: CDR1 SGHRS and CDR2 YFSETQ.

The chain combines TRBV6-1 with TRBJ2-1; weak D call: TRBD2 (6 bases). This CDR3 contains 14 residues. Germline V lookup: CDR1 MNHNS, CDR2 SASEGT. Trimming took off 1 base at V and 6 bases at J, with 10 bases between the two ends. Here the CDR3 reads CASSEGRLVNEQFF. CDR3 DNA sequence: TGTGCCAGCAGTGAAGGAAGACTAGTCAATGAGCAGTTCTTC.

The J gene is TRBJ1-1, the V gene TRBV7-9; 10 bases are shared with TRBD1. The germline CDR1 and CDR2 sequences are SEHNR and FQNEAQ (reference sequence). The V gene end was trimmed by 5 bases and the J gene end by 1 base; junction bases not matched to a gene: 4. The CDR3 is 15 amino acids. In nucleotides, the CDR3 is TGTGCCAGCAGCCGTGGGACAGGGGAGAACACTGAAGCTTTCTTT. The encoded protein is CASSRGTGENTEAFF. Filled out from reference TRBV7-9 and TRBJ1-1, the complete variable domain reads DTGVSQNPRHKITKRGQNVTFRCDPISEHNRLYWYRQTLGQGPEFLTYFQNEAQLEKSRLLSDRFSAERPKGSFSTLEIQRTEQGDSAMYLCASSRGTGENTEAFFGQGTRLTVV.

This clone was detected a few times. The chain links TRBV7-9 to TRBJ2-5; D not certain. Germline assignment: CDR1 SEHNR and CDR2 FQNEAQ (reference sequence). The V gene lost 0 bases and the J gene lost 2 bases, with 7 bases spanning the gap. This CDR3 has 14 residues. The DNA for the CDR3 is TGTGCCAGCAGCTTAGCGGCGGAACAAGAGACCCAGTACTTC. This sequence encodes CASSLAAEQETQYF.

This chain links TRBV6-6 with TRBJ1-2, with 9 positions matching TRBD1. The CDR3 extends over 14 amino acids. V shed 5 bases and J 2 bases; nucleotides not matched to a gene: 3. Per the germline V gene, CDR1 is MNHNY and CDR2 is SVGAGI (reference sequence). The CDR3 reads CASSTGQGNYGYTF. The CDR3 DNA reads TGTGCCAGCAGTACGGGACAGGGCAACTATGGCTACACCTTC.

The chain couples TRBV7-9 to TRBJ1-1, with D tentatively TRBD1 (5 bases). Trimming removed 4 bases at V and 4 bases at J, with 13 bases between. There are 14 residues in the CDR3. The germline V gene encodes CDR1 SEHNR and CDR2 FQNEAQ (reference sequence). The CDR3 protein is CASSSWGRSTEAFF. DNA of the CDR3: TGTGCCAGCAGCTCTTGGGGGAGAAGCACTGAAGCTTTCTTT.

V and J are TRBV30 and TRBJ1-1, with D hard to call. V was trimmed by 4 bases and J by 6 bases, leaving 15 bases between them. Germline lookup yields CDR1 GTSNPN and CDR2 SVGIG (reference sequence). This CDR3 contains 13 residues. CDR3 sequence (DNA): TGTGCCTGGAACCCCCTTATGACCTCTGAAGCTTTCTTT. Protein: CAWNPLMTSEAFF.

The V call is TRBV19, the J call TRBJ2-2, with 12 nucleotides matching TRBD2. The CDR3 covers 15 residues. Germline trimming cut 6 bases from V and 7 bases from J; bases unmatched to any gene: 6. Germline V lookup: CDR1 LNHDA, CDR2 SQIVND (reference sequence). CDR3 in amino acids: CASSLGLAGVGELFF. CDR3 bases: TGTGCCAGTAGCCTGGGACTAGCGGGTGTCGGGGAGCTGTTTTTT.

This chain uses TRBV28 with TRBJ2-5; tentatively, D is TRBD1 or TRBD2 (5 bases each). V shed 2 bases and J shed 5 bases, with 12 bases lying between them. Germline assignment: CDR1 MDHEN and CDR2 SYDVKM. This CDR3 has 14 amino acids. The DNA for the CDR3 is TGTGCCAGCAGTTTAAGGGGCGGCGGGGAGACCCAGTACTTC. This sequence encodes CASSLRGGGETQYF.

The sample holds one count of this clone. This sequence joins TRBV27 and TRBJ1-5; 7 bases align to TRBD1. This CDR3 comprises 15 residues. J lost 6 bases, V lost 2 bases, and 7 bases had no gene match. Per germline, CDR1 MNHEY and CDR2 SMNVEV (reference sequence). DNA of the CDR3: TGTGCCAGCAGTTTAGGGGAGGGGGCTGGTCAGCCCCAGCATTTT. It encodes CASSLGEGAGQPQHF.

The genes are TRBV7-2 and TRBJ1-1; D remains unclear. V was trimmed by 5 bases and J by 7 bases, leaving 14 bases between them. The CDR3 consists of 13 residues. Germline-derived CDR1 and CDR2 are SGHTA and FQGNSA. The CDR3 DNA follows: TGTGCCAGCAGCCCAGAGGGAGGGTTTGAAGCTTTCTTT. This gives the protein CASSPEGGFEAFF.

This chain connects TRBV30 to TRBJ2-7, with a weak D call TRBD1 (5 bases). Germline V CDR1 and CDR2: GTSNPN, SVGIG (reference sequence). CDR3 length: 13 amino acids. V was cut by 0 bases and J by 2 bases, with 8 bases left in between. Written as DNA, the CDR3 is TGTGCCTGGAGTGTATTGGGGCCCTACGAGCAGTACTTC. Translating gives CAWSVLGPYEQYF.